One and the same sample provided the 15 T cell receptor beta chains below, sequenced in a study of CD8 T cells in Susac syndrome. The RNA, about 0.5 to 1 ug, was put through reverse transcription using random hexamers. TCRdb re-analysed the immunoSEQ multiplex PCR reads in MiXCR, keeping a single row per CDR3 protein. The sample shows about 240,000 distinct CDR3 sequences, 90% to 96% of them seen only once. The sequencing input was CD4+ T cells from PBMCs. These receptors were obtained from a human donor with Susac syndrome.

CDR3 residues: CASSIEGLETQYF. The CDR3 bases are TGTGCCAGTAGTATTGAGGGACTCGAGACCCAGTACTTC. The V gene is TRBV19, the J gene TRBJ2-5; D perhaps matches TRBD2 (6 bases). Germline V gene data show CDR1 as LNHDA and CDR2 as SQIVND (reference sequence). Trimming shortened V by 3 bases and J by 5 bases, and 10 bases separated the two germline ends. The CDR3 runs to 13 residues.

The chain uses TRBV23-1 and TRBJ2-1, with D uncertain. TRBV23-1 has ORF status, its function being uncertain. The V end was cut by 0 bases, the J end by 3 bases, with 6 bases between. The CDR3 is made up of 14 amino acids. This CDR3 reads CASSQSPSYNEQFF. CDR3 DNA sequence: TGCGCCAGCAGTCAATCTCCCAGCTACAATGAGCAGTTCTTC.

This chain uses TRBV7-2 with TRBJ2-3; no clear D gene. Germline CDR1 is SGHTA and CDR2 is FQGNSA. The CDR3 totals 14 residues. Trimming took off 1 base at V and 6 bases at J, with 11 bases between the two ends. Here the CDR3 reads CASSLVSIGDTQYF. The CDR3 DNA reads TGTGCCAGCAGCTTAGTTTCTATTGGGGATACGCAGTATTTT.

CDR3 in amino acids: CSVEQLAGAGYEQYF. As DNA, the CDR3 is TGCAGCGTTGAACAGTTAGCGGGAGCGGGATACGAGCAGTACTTC. The rearrangement joins TRBV29-1 to TRBJ2-7; 9 positions match TRBD2. CDR1 and CDR2 from the germline V gene are SQVTM and ANQGSEA. The J segment lost 4 bases and the V segment lost 2 bases, leaving 9 bases of the junction unmatched. The CDR3 is 15 residues long.

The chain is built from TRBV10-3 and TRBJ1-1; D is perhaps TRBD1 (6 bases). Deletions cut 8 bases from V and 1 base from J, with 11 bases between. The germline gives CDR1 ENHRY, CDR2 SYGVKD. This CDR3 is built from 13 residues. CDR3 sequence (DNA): TGTGCCATCGGGCACAGGGAGAACACTGAAGCTTTCTTT. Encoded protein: CAIGHRENTEAFF.

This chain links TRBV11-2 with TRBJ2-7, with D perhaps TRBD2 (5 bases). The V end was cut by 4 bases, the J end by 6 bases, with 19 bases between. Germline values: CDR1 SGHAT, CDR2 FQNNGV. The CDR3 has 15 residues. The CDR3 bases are TGTGCCAGCAGCTCCTCCACCGGCCTTGGGAGCGAGCAGTACTTC. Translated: CASSSSTGLGSEQYF.

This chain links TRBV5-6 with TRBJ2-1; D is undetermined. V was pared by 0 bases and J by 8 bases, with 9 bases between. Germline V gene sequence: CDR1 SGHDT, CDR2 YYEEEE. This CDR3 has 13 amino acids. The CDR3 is CASSLGVSHEQFF. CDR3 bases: TGTGCCAGCAGCTTGGGCGTCAGCCATGAGCAGTTCTTC. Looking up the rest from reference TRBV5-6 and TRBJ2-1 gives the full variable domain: DAGVTQSPTHLIKTRGQQVTLRCSPKSGHDTVSWYQQALGQGPQFIFQYYEEEERQRGNFPDRFSGHQFPNYSSELNVNALLLGDSALYLCASSLGVSHEQFFGPGTRLTVL.

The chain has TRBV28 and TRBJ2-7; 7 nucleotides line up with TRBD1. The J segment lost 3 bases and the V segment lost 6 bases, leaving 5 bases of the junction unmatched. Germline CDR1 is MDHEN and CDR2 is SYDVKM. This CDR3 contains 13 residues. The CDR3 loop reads CASRGGAGYEQYF. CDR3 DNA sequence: TGTGCCAGCAGAGGGGGCGCGGGCTACGAGCAGTACTTC.

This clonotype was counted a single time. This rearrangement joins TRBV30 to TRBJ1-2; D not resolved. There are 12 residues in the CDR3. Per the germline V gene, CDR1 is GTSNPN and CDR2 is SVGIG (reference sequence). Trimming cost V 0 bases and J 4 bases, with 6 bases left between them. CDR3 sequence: CAWSVNSYGYTF. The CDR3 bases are TGTGCCTGGAGTGTAAACAGCTATGGCTACACCTTC.

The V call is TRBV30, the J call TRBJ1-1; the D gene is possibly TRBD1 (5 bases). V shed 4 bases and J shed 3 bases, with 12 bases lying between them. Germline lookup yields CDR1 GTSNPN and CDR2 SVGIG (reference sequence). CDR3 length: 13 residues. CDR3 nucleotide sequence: TGTGCCTGGACGTCCCTAGGGGACACTGAAGCTTTCTTT. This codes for CAWTSLGDTEAFF.

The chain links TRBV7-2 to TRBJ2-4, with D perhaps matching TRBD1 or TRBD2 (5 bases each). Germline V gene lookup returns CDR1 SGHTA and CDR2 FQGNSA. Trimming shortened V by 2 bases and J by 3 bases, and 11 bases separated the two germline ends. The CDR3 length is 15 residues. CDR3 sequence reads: CASSLFGAGKNIQYF. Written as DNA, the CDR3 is TGTGCCAGCAGCTTATTTGGGGCGGGCAAAAACATTCAGTACTTC.

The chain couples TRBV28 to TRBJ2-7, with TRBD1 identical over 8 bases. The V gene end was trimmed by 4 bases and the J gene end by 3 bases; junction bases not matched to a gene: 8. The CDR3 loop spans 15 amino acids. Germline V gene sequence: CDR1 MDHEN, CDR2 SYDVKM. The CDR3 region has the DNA TGTGCCAGCAGTTCCCGGGACAGGTACTACTACGAGCAGTACTTC. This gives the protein CASSSRDRYYYEQYF.

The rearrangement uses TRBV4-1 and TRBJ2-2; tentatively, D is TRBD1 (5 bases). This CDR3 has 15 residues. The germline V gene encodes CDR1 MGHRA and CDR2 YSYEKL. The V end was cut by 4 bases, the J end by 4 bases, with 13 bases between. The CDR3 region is CASSREGAITGELFF. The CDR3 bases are TGCGCCAGCAGCCGGGAAGGGGCTATCACCGGGGAGCTGTTTTTT.

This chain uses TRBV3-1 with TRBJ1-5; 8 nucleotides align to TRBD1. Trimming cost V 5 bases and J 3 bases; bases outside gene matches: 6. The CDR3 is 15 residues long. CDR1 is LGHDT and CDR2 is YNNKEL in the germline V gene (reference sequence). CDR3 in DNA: TGTGCCAGCAGCATCGGACAGGGCCACAATCAGCCCCAGCATTTT. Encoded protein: CASSIGQGHNQPQHF.

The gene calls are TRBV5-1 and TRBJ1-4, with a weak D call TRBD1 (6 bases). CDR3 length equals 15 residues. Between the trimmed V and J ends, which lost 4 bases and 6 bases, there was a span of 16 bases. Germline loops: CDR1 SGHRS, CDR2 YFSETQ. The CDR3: CASSQKDRGDEKLFF. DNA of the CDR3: TGCGCCAGCAGCCAAAAGGACAGAGGGGATGAAAAACTGTTTTTT.